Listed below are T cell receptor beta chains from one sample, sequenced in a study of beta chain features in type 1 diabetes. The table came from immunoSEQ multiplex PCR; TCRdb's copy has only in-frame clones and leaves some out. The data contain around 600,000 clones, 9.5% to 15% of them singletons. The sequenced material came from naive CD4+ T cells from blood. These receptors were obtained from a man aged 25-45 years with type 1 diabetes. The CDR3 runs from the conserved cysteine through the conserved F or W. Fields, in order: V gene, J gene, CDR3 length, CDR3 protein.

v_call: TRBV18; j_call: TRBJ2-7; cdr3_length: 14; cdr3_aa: CASSPRGGADEQYF
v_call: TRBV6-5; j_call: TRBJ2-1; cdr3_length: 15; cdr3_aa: CASSYSRGQASEQFF
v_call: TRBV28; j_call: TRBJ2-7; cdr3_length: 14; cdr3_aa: CASSLNRVGYEQYF
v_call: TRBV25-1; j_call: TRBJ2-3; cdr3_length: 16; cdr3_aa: CASREGTAPSTDTQYF
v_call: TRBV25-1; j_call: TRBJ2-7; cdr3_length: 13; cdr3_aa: CASSESGGYEQYF
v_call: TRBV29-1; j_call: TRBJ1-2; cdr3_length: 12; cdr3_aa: CSSSGTGAGYTF
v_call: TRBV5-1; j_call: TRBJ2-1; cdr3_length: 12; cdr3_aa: CASSLEGNEQFF
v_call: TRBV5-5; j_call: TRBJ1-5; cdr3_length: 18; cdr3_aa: CASSLAKLGTVTNQPQHF
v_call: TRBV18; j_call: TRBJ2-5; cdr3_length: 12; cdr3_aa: CASSPREGTQYF
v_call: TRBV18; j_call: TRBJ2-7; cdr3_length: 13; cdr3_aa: CASSPRQADEQYF
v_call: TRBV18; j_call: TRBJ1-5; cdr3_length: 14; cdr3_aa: CASSPSRGNQPQHF
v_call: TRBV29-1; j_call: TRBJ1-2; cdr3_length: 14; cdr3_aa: CSVDPLGDRRGYTF
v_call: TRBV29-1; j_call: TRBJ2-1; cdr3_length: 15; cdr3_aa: CSARRTSGGYNEQFF
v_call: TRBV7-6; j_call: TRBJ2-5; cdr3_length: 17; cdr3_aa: CASSSRARGGSQETQYF
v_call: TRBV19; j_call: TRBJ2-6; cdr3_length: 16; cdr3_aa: CASSIITEPGANVLTF
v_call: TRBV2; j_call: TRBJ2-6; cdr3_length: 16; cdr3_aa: CASSEVREPGANVLTF
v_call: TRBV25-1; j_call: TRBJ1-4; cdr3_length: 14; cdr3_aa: CASSESTPNEKLFF
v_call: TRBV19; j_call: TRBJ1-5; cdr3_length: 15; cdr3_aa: CASSIGKQGRQPQHF
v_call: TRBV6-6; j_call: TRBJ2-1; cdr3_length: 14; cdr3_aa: CASRTGAAEGGQFF
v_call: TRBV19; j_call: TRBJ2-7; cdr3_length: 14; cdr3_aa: CASSLWTSGYEQYF
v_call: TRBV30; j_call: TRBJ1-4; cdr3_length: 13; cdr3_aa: CACATGPGEKLFF
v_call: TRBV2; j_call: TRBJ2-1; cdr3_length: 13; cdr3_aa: CASNPSSYNEQFF